This T cell receptor (beta chain) emerged from a study of T-cell memory formation after mild COVID-19. The CDR3 spans 15 residues. In germline, CDR1 is MNHEY, CDR2 SVGEGT. The V and J ends lost 6 bases and 0 bases respectively, with 9 bases between them. This clonotype occurred a few times. Its cognate antigen is unknown. Study-wide points: There were some responding clones in pre-infection memory, which suggested that cross-reactive memory had joined.

TCR alpha and TCR beta cDNA libraries carrying sample barcodes and UMIs came from 5'RACE with constant-segment primers. TCRdb analysed the 5' RACE reads with MiXCR anew, one entry per CDR3 protein. The table includes under 250,000 distinct CDR3 sequences, roughly 10% detected once. The chain joins TRBV6-2 or TRBV6-3 to TRBJ2-6; D call uncertain. This clonotype was sampled from a young man who had mild COVID-19 (a few samples of this study predate the infection). Cell type and time point are not known. The specimen was PBMCs or a T cell subset sorted from them (not recorded which). CDR3 nucleotides: TGTGCCAGCAGCCCGTCGTCCTCTGGGGCCAACGTCCTGACTTTC. Residues: CASSPSSSGANVLTF.